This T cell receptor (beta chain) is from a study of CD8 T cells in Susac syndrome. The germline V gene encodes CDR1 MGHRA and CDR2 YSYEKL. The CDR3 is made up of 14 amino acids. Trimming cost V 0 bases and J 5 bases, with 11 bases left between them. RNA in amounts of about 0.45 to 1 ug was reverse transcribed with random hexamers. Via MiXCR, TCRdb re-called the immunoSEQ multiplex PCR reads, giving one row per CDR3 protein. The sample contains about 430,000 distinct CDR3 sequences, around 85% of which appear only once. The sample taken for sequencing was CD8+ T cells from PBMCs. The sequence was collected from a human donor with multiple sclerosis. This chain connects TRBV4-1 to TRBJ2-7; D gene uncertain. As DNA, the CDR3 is TGCGCCAGCAGCCAAGAGAACATTATGGACGAGCAGTACTTC. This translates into CASSQENIMDEQYF.